The 22 T cell receptor beta chains below come from one sample, sequenced in a study of T cells in Graves' hyperthyroidism and ophthalmopathy. The TCR beta CDR3 regions underwent amplification using RNA transcripts as the source. TCR CDR3 regions were first amplified by RT-PCR with HTBI primers. TCRdb re-called the multiplex PCR reads with MiXCR, one entry per CDR3 protein. The repertoire has roughly 530,000 distinct CDR3 sequences, roughly 15% of them found once; the top ten carry approximately 18%. The specimen sequenced was blood. Every receptor here comes from a woman between 18 and 29 years old with Graves' ophthalmopathy.

This clonotype turned up a few times. This sequence joins TRBV7-9 and TRBJ1-1; D is perhaps TRBD1 (6 bases). Trimming took 6 bases from V and 7 from J, leaving 18 bases between them. The CDR3 runs 14 residues. Germline V gives CDR1 SEHNR, CDR2 FQNEAQ (reference sequence). In nucleotides, the CDR3 is TGTGCCAGCAGAACGACGGGCGTACAGGGTGAAGCTTTCTTT. This codes for CASRTTGVQGEAFF.

This clonotype was observed a handful of times. The V call is TRBV7-6, the J call TRBJ2-2; the D is unclear. V was trimmed by 5 bases and J by 3 bases, leaving 10 bases between them. CDR3 length equals 14 residues. Germline V gene sequence: CDR1 SGHVS, CDR2 FNYEAQ. The CDR3 DNA is TGTGCCAGCAGCCCGGAGTATGACACCGGGGAGCTGTTTTTT. This codes for CASSPEYDTGELFF. The variable domain in full, completed from reference TRBV7-6 and TRBJ2-2, reads GAGVSQSPRYKVTKRGQDVALRCDPISGHVSLYWYRQALGQGPEFLTYFNYEAQQDKSGLPNDRFSAERPEGSISTLTIQRTEQRDSAMYRCASSPEYDTGELFFGEGSRLTVL.

The chain carries TRBV6-2 or TRBV6-3 and TRBJ2-3; 9 positions agree with TRBD2. The CDR3 length is 13 residues. Trimming took 7 bases from V and 7 from J; bases not matched to a gene: 6. CDR1 is MNHEY, CDR2 SVGEGT, per germline. CDR3 region: CASTAGGPNTQYF. CDR3 coding DNA: TGTGCCAGCACGGCGGGGGGGCCAAATACGCAGTATTTT.

Ten or more counts support this clonotype. The chain joins TRBV28 to TRBJ2-3, with 11 bases fitting TRBD1. CDR1 and CDR2 from the germline V gene are MDHEN and SYDVKM. V lost 2 bases, J lost 6 bases, and 4 bases stayed unmatched. The CDR3 is 15 residues long. As DNA, the CDR3 is TGTGCCAGCAGTTTACTCCGGGACAGGGGGGATACGCAGTATTTT. Translated, it gives CASSLLRDRGDTQYF.

This clonotype was seen more than once but under ten times. The chain recombines TRBV27 with TRBJ2-3; 16 nucleotides line up with TRBD2. The CDR3 covers 20 residues. Trimming at V came to 1 base and at J to 1 base, leaving 8 bases not matched to a gene. Germline CDR1 and CDR2: MNHEY and SMNVEV (reference sequence). CDR3 coding DNA: TGTGCCAGCAGTTTATTTGCGACAGGGACTAGCGGGAGGGGCACAGATACGCAGTATTTT. It yields the protein CASSLFATGTSGRGTDTQYF.

The V call is TRBV12-3 or TRBV12-4, the J call TRBJ2-5; D is ambiguous. Trimming stripped 8 bases from V and 1 base from J, with 8 bases between. The CDR3 length is 12 residues. The CDR3 loop reads CASLGSQETQYF. Here the CDR3 DNA reads TGTGCCAGCTTAGGGTCCCAAGAGACCCAGTACTTC.

This clonotype was picked up many times. This CDR3 reads CASSLDRDLGGYTF. As DNA, the CDR3 is TGTGCCAGCAGTTTAGATCGGGACCTGGGGGGCTACACCTTC. This chain joins TRBV27 and TRBJ1-2, with D maybe TRBD1 (5 bases). The CDR3 extends over 14 amino acids. The germline CDR1 and CDR2 sequences are MNHEY and SMNVEV (reference sequence). Trimming took 2 bases from V and 8 from J, leaving 15 bases between them.

This clonotype occurred once. The chain carries TRBV11-1 and TRBJ1-1; TRBD1 matches at 8 bases. Germline-derived CDR1 and CDR2 are SGHAT and FQDESV (reference sequence). Germline trimming cut 4 bases from V and 0 bases from J; bases unmatched to any gene: 7. The length of the CDR3 is 16 residues. The chain's CDR3 is CASSSPGQGLNTEAFF. In DNA, the CDR3 is TGTGCCAGCAGCTCCCCAGGACAGGGCCTGAACACTGAAGCTTTCTTT.

The sample holds many counts of this clonotype. The chain combines TRBV30 with TRBJ2-7; TRBD1 aligns across 9 bases. The CDR3 spans 15 residues. Germline assignment: CDR1 GTSNPN and CDR2 SVGIG (reference sequence). The J segment lost 4 bases and the V segment lost 1 base, leaving 8 bases of the junction unmatched. CDR3: CAWSAGTGIIYEQYF. The CDR3 nucleotides read TGTGCCTGGAGTGCCGGGACAGGGATTATATACGAGCAGTACTTC.

This clonotype was counted at least ten times. The V gene is TRBV18, the J gene TRBJ2-5; D call uncertain. Germline loops: CDR1 KGHSH, CDR2 LQKENI. This CDR3 has 12 amino acids. V lost 2 bases and J 5 bases, leaving 6 bases between the germline ends. In DNA form, the CDR3 reads TGTGCCAGCTCACCAGGATACGAGACCCAGTACTTC. Its translation is CASSPGYETQYF.

V and J are TRBV2 and TRBJ2-3, with D possibly being TRBD2 (5 bases). Germline V gene lookup returns CDR1 SNHLY and CDR2 FYNNEI. The CDR3 covers 16 residues. Trimming removed 4 bases from V and 0 bases from J, with 14 bases in between. DNA for the CDR3: TGTGCCAGCAGTGCCGACCTAGCTGGAAGCACAGATACGCAGTATTTT. It translates to CASSADLAGSTDTQYF.

This clonotype was seen at least ten times. The rearrangement uses TRBV28 and TRBJ1-5, with TRBD1 matching over 9 bases. The germline V gene has CDR1 MDHEN and CDR2 SYDVKM. The CDR3 extends over 16 amino acids. J was trimmed by 7 bases and V by 5 bases; bases with no gene match: 12. The CDR3 DNA is TGTGCCAGCAGTCCGACAGGGGGTTGGGCGGGACAGCCCCAGCATTTT. This encodes CASSPTGGWAGQPQHF.

The genes are TRBV20-1 and TRBJ2-1, with TRBD2 matching 9 bases. CDR1 and CDR2 from the germline V gene are DFQATT and SNEGSKA (reference sequence). With V trimmed by 1 base and J by 8 bases, 9 bases remained unmatched. The CDR3 is 15 amino acids. In nucleotides, the CDR3 is TGCAGTGCTAGAGTCCCAGCGGGAGGAAGGCATGAGCAGTTCTTC. It translates to CSARVPAGGRHEQFF.

The chain uses TRBV5-6 and TRBJ1-2; D not resolved. V was shortened by 0 bases and J by 0 bases, with 9 bases between the two germline ends. CDR1 and CDR2 (germline): SGHDT, YYEEEE. The CDR3 extends over 15 amino acids. The CDR3 nucleotides are TGTGCCAGCAGCTTGGGTCCGGGTTCTAACTATGGCTACACCTTC. It codes for CASSLGPGSNYGYTF.

This clonotype was seen repeatedly, ten times or more. This chain links TRBV28 with TRBJ1-1; a possible D gene is TRBD1 (6 bases). Germline V lookup: CDR1 MDHEN, CDR2 SYDVKM. This CDR3 is 13 amino acids long. The V end lost 7 bases, the J end lost 3 bases, and 12 bases lay between the germline ends. DNA of the CDR3: TGTGCCAGCATTTCGGCAGGGGACACTGAAGCTTTCTTT. Its translation: CASISAGDTEAFF. Full variable domain (outside the CDR3, taken from reference TRBV28 and TRBJ1-1): DVKVTQSSRYLVKRTGEKVFLECVQDMDHENMFWYRQDPGLGLRLIYFSYDVKMKEKGDIPEGYSVSREKKERFSLILESASTNQTSMYLCASISAGDTEAFFGQGTRLTVV.

This clonotype was recorded a few times. This could be a read error, since a much larger clone is one nucleotide away. The chain recombines TRBV18 with TRBJ1-1, with D tentatively TRBD1 (6 bases). Germline CDR1 reads KGHSH; CDR2 reads LQKENI. The CDR3 is 11 amino acids. The CDR3 region is CANSPDSEAFF. The CDR3 region has the DNA TGTGCCAACTCACCGGACAGTGAAGCTTTCTTT.

This clonotype was recorded at least ten times. V and J are TRBV10-3 and TRBJ1-1; D uncertain. Germline V CDR1 and CDR2: ENHRY, SYGVKD. This CDR3 is built from 13 residues. Trimming cost V 8 bases and J 0 bases, with 10 bases left between them. This CDR3 is CAIEPEMNTEAFF. In nucleotides, the CDR3 is TGTGCCATCGAACCGGAGATGAACACTGAAGCTTTCTTT.

This chain joins TRBV5-1 and TRBJ2-7; TRBD2 aligns across 8 bases. Per germline, CDR1 SGHRS and CDR2 YFSETQ. Trimming removed 4 bases from V and 3 bases from J; junction bases left unmatched: 9. The CDR3 loop spans 15 amino acids. The CDR3 DNA follows: TGCGCCAGCAGCCGTGTAGCGGGGATGCACTACGAGCAGTACTTC. Translated, it gives CASSRVAGMHYEQYF.

The chain is built from TRBV6-1 and TRBJ1-1, with D uncertain. The germline V and J ends were trimmed by 1 base and 1 base, with 4 bases remaining between them. This CDR3 contains 13 residues. CDR1 and CDR2 (germline): MNHNS, SASEGT. CDR3 loop: CASSEGKNTEAFF. CDR3 DNA: TGTGCCAGCAGTGAAGGTAAGAACACTGAAGCTTTCTTT.

The chain links TRBV24-1 to TRBJ1-1, with no clear D. Between the trimmed V and J ends, which lost 7 bases and 4 bases, there was a span of 12 bases. The CDR3 has 13 residues. In germline, CDR1 is KGHDR, CDR2 SFDVKD. The CDR3 nucleotides read TGTGCCACCAGGGCCGAGGGTAGCACTGAAGCTTTCTTT. As protein: CATRAEGSTEAFF.

This clonotype was found many times. The chain is built from TRBV5-5 and TRBJ2-1, with 12 bases aligning to TRBD2. Germline lookup yields CDR1 SGHKS and CDR2 YYEKEE (reference sequence). The junction had 11 bases not matched to a gene; V was cut back by 4 bases and J by 3 bases. The CDR3 runs 18 residues. The CDR3 protein is CASSAGLAGIYFYNEQFF. In nucleotides, the CDR3 is TGTGCCAGCAGCGCAGGACTAGCGGGGATTTATTTCTACAATGAGCAGTTCTTC.

The chain uses TRBV2 and TRBJ2-2, with 9 bases lining up with TRBD2. The CDR3 sequence is 19 residues long. CDR1 is SNHLY, CDR2 FYNNEI, per germline. V trimming: 6 bases; J trimming: 6 bases; junction bases outside the gene matches: 20. The CDR3 nucleotides are TGTGCCAGCAGCCTCGGGACACGGCCGGGGGGCGGGAGGGCCGGGGAGCTGTTTTTT. This translates into CASSLGTRPGGGRAGELFF.